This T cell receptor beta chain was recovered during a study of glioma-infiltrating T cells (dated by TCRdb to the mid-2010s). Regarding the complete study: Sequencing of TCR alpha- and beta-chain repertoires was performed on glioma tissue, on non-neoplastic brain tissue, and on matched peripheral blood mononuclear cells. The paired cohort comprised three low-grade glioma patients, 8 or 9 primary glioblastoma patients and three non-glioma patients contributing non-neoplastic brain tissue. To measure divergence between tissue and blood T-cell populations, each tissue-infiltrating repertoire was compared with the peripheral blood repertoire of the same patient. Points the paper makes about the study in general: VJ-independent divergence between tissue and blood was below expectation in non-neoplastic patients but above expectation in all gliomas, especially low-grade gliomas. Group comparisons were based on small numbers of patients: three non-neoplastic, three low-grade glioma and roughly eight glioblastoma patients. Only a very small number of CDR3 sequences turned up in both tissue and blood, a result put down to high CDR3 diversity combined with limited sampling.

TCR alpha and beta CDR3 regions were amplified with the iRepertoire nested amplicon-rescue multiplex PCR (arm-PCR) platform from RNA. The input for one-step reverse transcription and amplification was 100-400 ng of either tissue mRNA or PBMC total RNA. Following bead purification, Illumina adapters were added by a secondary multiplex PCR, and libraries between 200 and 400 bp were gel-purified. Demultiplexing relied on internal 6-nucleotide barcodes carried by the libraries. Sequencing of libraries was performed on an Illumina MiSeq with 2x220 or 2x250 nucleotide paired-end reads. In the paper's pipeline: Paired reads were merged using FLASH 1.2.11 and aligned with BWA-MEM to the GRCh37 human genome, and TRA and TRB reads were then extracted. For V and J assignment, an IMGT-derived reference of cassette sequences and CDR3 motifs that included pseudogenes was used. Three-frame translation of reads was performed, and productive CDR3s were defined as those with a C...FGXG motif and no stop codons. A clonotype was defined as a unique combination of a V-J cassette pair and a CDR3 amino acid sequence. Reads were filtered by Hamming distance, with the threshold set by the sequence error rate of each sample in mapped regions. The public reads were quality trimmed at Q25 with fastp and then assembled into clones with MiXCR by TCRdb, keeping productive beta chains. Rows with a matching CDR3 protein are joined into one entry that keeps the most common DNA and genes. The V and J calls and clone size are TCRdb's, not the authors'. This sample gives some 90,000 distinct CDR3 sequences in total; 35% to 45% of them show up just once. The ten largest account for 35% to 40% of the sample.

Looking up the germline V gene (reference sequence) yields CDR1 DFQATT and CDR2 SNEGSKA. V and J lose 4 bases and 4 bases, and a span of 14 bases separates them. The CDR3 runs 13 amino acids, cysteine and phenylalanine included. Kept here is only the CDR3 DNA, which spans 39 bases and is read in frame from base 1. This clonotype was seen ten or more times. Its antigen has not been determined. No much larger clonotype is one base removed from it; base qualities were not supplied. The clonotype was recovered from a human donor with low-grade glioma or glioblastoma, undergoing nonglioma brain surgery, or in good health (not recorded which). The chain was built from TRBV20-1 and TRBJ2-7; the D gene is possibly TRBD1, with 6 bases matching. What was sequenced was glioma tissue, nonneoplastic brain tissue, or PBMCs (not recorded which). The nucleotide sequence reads TGCAGTGCTAACCATCAGGGGAAATACGAGCAGTACTTC. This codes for CSANHQGKYEQYF.